These T cell receptor beta chains were read from a single sample in a study of cytomegalovirus exposure and HLA in healthy donors. The assay was immunoSEQ multiplex PCR, and TCRdb's table has in-frame clones only and misses some. Of fewer than 200,000 clones in the sample, around 85% are singletons; the top ten hold about 2%. Specimen: PBMCs. The receptors derive from a human donor in good health. Both conserved end residues are part of each CDR3. D genes are given only for firm matches. Clone size appears in some rows only: once, few, many, or a class for an expanded clone.

TRBV4-2,TRBJ1-2,-,TRBD1,CASSHEGAAYGYTF
TRBV7-3,TRBJ1-2,-,-,CASSSRGGDGYTF
TRBV4-1,TRBJ2-2,few,-,CASSQVDMGLLTGELFF
TRBV6-9,TRBJ2-3,-,TRBD2,CASSAKSGLAGDGGDTQYF
TRBV7-9,TRBJ1-4,-,TRBD1,CASSLGDRVGDEKLFF
TRBV11-2,TRBJ2-3,-,TRBD2,CASSLRGGDQTDTQYF
TRBV29-1,TRBJ2-6,-,-,CSVDLQGGSGANVLTF
TRBV5-5,TRBJ2-7,-,-,CASSLVQGSYEQYF
TRBV7-6,TRBJ1-4,-,TRBD1,CASSRDRGGEKLFF
TRBV5-8,TRBJ2-7,-,TRBD1,CASSLGQGPYEQYF
TRBV5-6,TRBJ1-2,once,-,CASSLIQGKYGYTF
TRBV27,TRBJ1-6,-,-,CASRARDKLVNSPLHF
TRBV12-5,TRBJ2-7,-,-,CASGEGGTYEQYF
TRBV15,TRBJ2-1,-,TRBD1,CATSRDPGTGGNEQFF
TRBV15,TRBJ2-6,-,-,CATSRGDKKRANVLTF
TRBV2,TRBJ1-2,-,TRBD1,CASSVQGDYGYTF
TRBV7-9,TRBJ2-1,-,TRBD2,CASSSAGGPFVDEQFF
TRBV11-3,TRBJ2-1,-,-,CASSLAGAYNEQFF
TRBV29-1,TRBJ2-6,-,-,CSVVVGANSGANVLTF
TRBV10-3,TRBJ1-1,-,-,CAISGKGEDTEAFF
TRBV6-5,TRBJ1-1,-,-,CASSRGTEAFF
TRBV7-9,TRBJ1-1,-,-,CASSSLEVEAFF
TRBV6-1,TRBJ1-2,-,-,CASSELGQGRHYGYTF
TRBV4-1,TRBJ2-7,few,TRBD2,CASSQRTSGAYEQYF
TRBV9,TRBJ2-5,-,TRBD1,CASSVTGAGETQYF
TRBV6-6,TRBJ1-4,-,-,CASSYLPDEKLFF
TRBV4-3,TRBJ2-7,-,TRBD1,CASSPRTGGDYEQYF
TRBV18,TRBJ2-6,-,TRBD1,CASSPSRDRDGANVLTF
TRBV10-2,TRBJ2-1,once,TRBD1,CASRRQGEYNEQFF
TRBV11-2,TRBJ2-3,-,TRBD2,CASSLDKSGVVTDTQYF
TRBV27,TRBJ1-4,once,TRBD1,CASSLGTGLIEKLFF
TRBV19,TRBJ2-2,-,-,CASSRQSNTGELFF
TRBV11-2,TRBJ1-6,-,TRBD1,CASSRDRDNSPLHF
TRBV5-4,TRBJ2-5,-,-,CASSFYSGQETQYF
TRBV19,TRBJ1-1,-,TRBD1,CASRGDRDSNTEAFF
TRBV2,TRBJ1-1,-,-,CASRGQSDTEAFF
TRBV5-4,TRBJ2-3,-,TRBD2,CASSTGTSRTDTQYF
TRBV5-4,TRBJ1-2,-,-,CASRSRDTLYGYTF
TRBV5-1,TRBJ2-1,-,TRBD2,CASSLVGTSGGSSYNEQFF
TRBV29-1,-,-,-,CSVDDSYTYEQYF
TRBV9,TRBJ2-3,-,-,CASSVDQGRTDTQYF
TRBV27,TRBJ2-7,-,TRBD1,CASRAGQGPTYEQYF
TRBV5-1,TRBJ1-1,-,-,CASSFGEGLAEAFF
TRBV7-9,TRBJ1-6,-,-,CASSPGLNSPLHF
TRBV2,TRBJ1-5,-,TRBD1,CASRGTGYYQPQHF
TRBV6-1,TRBJ1-2,-,TRBD1,CASSLNPNRGYTF
TRBV5-4,TRBJ2-2,-,TRBD1,CASSLRGGAGGELFF
TRBV7-9,TRBJ2-1,-,TRBD1,CASSLVVGQGASNEQFF
TRBV19,TRBJ1-1,-,-,CASSRGGGGNTEAFF
TRBV5-1,TRBJ1-6,-,TRBD1,CASSSQGAGNNSPLHF
TRBV10-2,TRBJ1-1,-,TRBD1,CASIGTVNTEAFF
TRBV20-1,TRBJ2-2,-,-,CSAREERELFF
TRBV6-5,TRBJ2-7,-,-,CASGSGHESYEQYF
TRBV6-5,TRBJ2-1,-,-,CASSYKGGAGNEQFF
TRBV4-3,TRBJ2-5,once,-,CASSQGPAEVKTQYF
TRBV7-8,TRBJ1-1,-,-,CASSPSPGRRQEKTEAFF